These T cell receptor beta chains were read from a single sample in a study of regulatory T cells in long-lasting Graves disease. Via MiXCR, TCRdb re-called the multiplex PCR reads, giving one row per CDR3 protein. The data hold more than 300,000 distinct CDR3 sequences, with roughly 23% observed a single time. The sequences come from peripheral blood mononuclear cells (PBMCs), collected when the disease was refractory, from a patient treated with antithyroid drugs. These receptors were collected from a woman aged 40 to 50 with Graves disease. Each CDR3 is given without its conserved first and last residue. Each record gives: J gene, V gene, CDR3 protein.

j_call: TRBJ2-7; v_call: TRBV7-9; cdr3_aa: ASSFWPRTSGRWSSYEQY
j_call: TRBJ2-7; v_call: TRBV14; cdr3_aa: ASSQVGGKSSYEQY
j_call: TRBJ1-1; v_call: TRBV19; cdr3_aa: ASSIDRPNTEAF
j_call: TRBJ1-3; v_call: TRBV7-4; cdr3_aa: ASSQRAGLSGNTIY
j_call: TRBJ1-1; v_call: TRBV6-5; cdr3_aa: ASSSPSVRTEAF
j_call: TRBJ2-7; v_call: TRBV30; cdr3_aa: AWSVQSGKQY
j_call: TRBJ1-6; v_call: TRBV6-1; cdr3_aa: ASSAVGGTDRHNSPLH
j_call: TRBJ1-1; v_call: TRBV7-8; cdr3_aa: ASSPPQGANTEAF
j_call: TRBJ2-3; v_call: TRBV20-1; cdr3_aa: SAGPTDTQY
j_call: TRBJ2-2; v_call: TRBV20-1; cdr3_aa: SARELAGDTGELF
j_call: TRBJ1-1; v_call: TRBV7-8; cdr3_aa: ASSLVGWLGHRNTEAF
j_call: TRBJ2-5; v_call: TRBV28; cdr3_aa: ASSMGQGERETQY
j_call: TRBJ2-7; v_call: TRBV3-1; cdr3_aa: ASSQPGTLQYEQY
j_call: TRBJ1-1; v_call: TRBV5-1; cdr3_aa: ASSLKMRAEAF
j_call: TRBJ2-3; v_call: TRBV2; cdr3_aa: ASSLTGREAGGPYTQY
j_call: TRBJ2-5; v_call: TRBV20-1; cdr3_aa: SAAPGTAQETQY
j_call: TRBJ2-7; v_call: TRBV2; cdr3_aa: ASSDPTFSSYEQY
j_call: TRBJ2-1; v_call: TRBV12-5; cdr3_aa: ASGLNDVRQF
j_call: TRBJ2-6; v_call: TRBV28; cdr3_aa: ASIKTSSGANVLT
j_call: TRBJ2-6; v_call: TRBV6-2/TRBV6-3; cdr3_aa: ASSYWTDSSSGANVLT
j_call: TRBJ1-1; v_call: TRBV5-6; cdr3_aa: ASSYGQGPEAF
j_call: TRBJ1-4; v_call: TRBV9; cdr3_aa: ASSVATGSGEKLF
j_call: TRBJ2-5; v_call: TRBV6-5; cdr3_aa: ASSYRLYQETQY
j_call: TRBJ2-2; v_call: TRBV6-1; cdr3_aa: ASSVQAGVTGELF
j_call: TRBJ2-7; v_call: TRBV2; cdr3_aa: ASRMTRALYEQY
j_call: TRBJ2-5; v_call: TRBV6-9; cdr3_aa: ASSYGRAGETQY
j_call: TRBJ2-2; v_call: TRBV12-3/TRBV12-4; cdr3_aa: ASSYLTTPGGELF
j_call: TRBJ2-5; v_call: TRBV7-2; cdr3_aa: ASSSTRQGGETQY
j_call: TRBJ2-7; v_call: TRBV20-1; cdr3_aa: SGEMGSSYEQY